This T cell receptor (beta chain) was identified during a study of T cell responses to AZD1222 COVID-19 vaccine. Whole-study context: Analyses pooled second doses at about 4 or about 12 weeks.

Notes on this clone: Its specificity is unknown.

The germline gives CDR1 SGHTA, CDR2 FQGTGA. The junction had 7 bases not matched to a gene; V was cut back by 1 base and J by 7 bases. There are 16 residues in the CDR3. Study outcomes and limitations: Recipients of AZD1222 seropositive at baseline numbered only 6 or 7. Spike-specific TCR breadth rose after two AZD1222 doses, and depth rose as well. The donors showed a predominance of white British ancestry and of females, with possible underestimation of clonal diversity.

TCRdb's table, derived via immunoSEQ multiplex PCR, lists solely in-frame clones and lacks some. The sample lists 99,000 or so clones, 88% occurring once. The genes are TRBV7-3 and TRBJ2-7; the match to TRBD2 covers 13 bases. The source is an adult in good health. This sample comprised peripheral blood, obtained on day 0 of AZD1222 vaccination. The CDR3 DNA follows: TGTGCCAGCAGCTTAAAGGTGGGACTAGCGGGGAGGGAGCAGTACTTC. Encoded protein: CASSLKVGLAGREQYF.